This T cell receptor (beta chain) appears in the sequencing data of a study of CD8 T cells in ankylosing spondylitis. In regard to this clonotype: Its target is unknown.

V was clipped by 5 bases and J by 2 bases; unmatched bases: 5. Per germline, CDR1 SQVTM and CDR2 ANQGSEA. CDR3 length equals 14 residues. TCRdb itself ran the 5' RACE reads through MiXCR, one entry per CDR3 protein. This table holds roughly 700,000 distinct CDR3 sequences, 15% to 20% found once. Study outcomes and limitations: A TCR beta motif of under ten highly homologous variants seemed to mark ankylosing spondylitis blood.

The TCR was taken from a male donor with ankylosing spondylitis. V usage is TRBV29-1 and J usage is TRBJ2-2; TRBD2 matches at 7 bases. The source material was blood, either unsorted or a sorted T cell fraction (not recorded which). This CDR3 reads CSVRPTSNTGELFF. For the CDR3, the DNA is TGCAGCGTTCGACCGACTAGCAACACCGGGGAGCTGTTTTTT.